A selection of T cell receptor beta chains follows, all from one sample in a study of identical twins. TCRdb recomputed calls from the 5' RACE reads with MiXCR, one row per CDR3 protein. The sample lists 1.5 million to 2 million distinct CDR3 sequences, 32% seen once, with around 0.25% in the top ten. Sequenced sample: cord blood. Receptor source: a newborn girl in good health. Both conserved end residues are part of each CDR3. Fields, in order: D gene, clone size, V gene, J gene, CDR3 protein, CDR3 DNA. D genes are given only for firm matches. Rows give clone size only sometimes, using once, few, many, or a class for an expanded clone.

TRBD2	few	TRBV20-1	TRBJ2-1	CSAETSGGGNEQFF	TGCAGTGCTGAGACTAGCGGGGGGGGCAATGAGCAGTTCTTC
-	-	TRBV5-1	TRBJ2-2	CASSLEGGPNTGELFF	TGCGCCAGCAGCTTGGAGGGCGGACCGAACACCGGGGAGCTGTTTTTT
TRBD1	-	TRBV5-6	TRBJ1-5	CASSFTGALPQPQHF	TGTGCCAGCAGCTTTACAGGGGCCTTGCCTCAGCCCCAGCATTTT
-	few	TRBV21-1	TRBJ2-7	CASSQRPLRHSSYEQYF	TGTGCCAGCAGCCAAAGGCCCCTCCGACACAGCTCCTACGAGCAGTACTTC
-	few	TRBV20-1	TRBJ2-7	CSAFGSSAYEQYF	TGCAGTGCTTTCGGGTCTAGCGCCTACGAGCAGTACTTC
TRBD2	few	TRBV7-2	TRBJ2-5	CASSLGGLVETQYF	TGTGCCAGCAGCTTAGGGGGACTAGTCGAGACCCAGTACTTC
-	many	TRBV29-1	TRBJ2-3	CSVRSGHPTDTQYF	TGCAGCGTTAGATCGGGACACCCCACAGATACGCAGTATTTT
-	-	TRBV24-1	TRBJ1-2	CATKWPNYGYTF	TGTGCCACCAAGTGGCCTAACTATGGCTACACCTTC
-	-	TRBV7-7	TRBJ2-2	CASSSRDSSGELFF	TGTGCTAGTAGCTCTAGAGACAGTTCGGGGGAGCTGTTTTTT
-	few	TRBV10-3	TRBJ1-2	CAISDSGVYGHTF	TGTGCCATCAGTGACTCAGGGGTCTATGGCCACACCTTC
-	once	TRBV29-1	TRBJ2-7	CSVVGGHYNEQYF	TGCAGCGTGGTGGGGGGCCACTACAATGAGCAGTACTTC
-	-	TRBV10-3	TRBJ1-1	CAIGPRGTEAFF	TGTGCCATCGGGCCGCGGGGCACTGAAGCTTTCTTT
-	few	TRBV20-1	TRBJ2-3	CSASAYSTDTQYF	TGCAGTGCTAGTGCCTACAGCACAGATACGCAGTATTTT
TRBD1	-	TRBV29-1	TRBJ2-7	CSVGTGKTYEQYF	TGCAGCGTTGGGACAGGGAAAACCTACGAGCAGTACTTC
-	-	TRBV4-2	TRBJ2-5	CASSQEVGQPQYF	TGTGCCAGCAGCCAAGAAGTGGGTCAGCCCCAGTACTTC
-	-	TRBV6-1	TRBJ2-1	CASSELVGGRPYNEQFF	TGTGCCAGCAGTGAGTTAGTAGGAGGGAGGCCTTACAATGAGCAGTTCTTC
-	many	TRBV11-1	TRBJ2-5	CASSPYGNQETQYF	TGTGCCAGCAGCCCCTATGGAAACCAAGAGACCCAGTACTTC
TRBD2	few	TRBV2	TRBJ2-3	CASSAPGLGTSSTDTQYF	TGTGCCAGCAGTGCCCCGGGACTAGGCACTTCTAGCACAGATACGCAGTATTTT
TRBD2	-	TRBV20-1	TRBJ2-5	CSAPNGLAGRGYEQYF	TGCAGTGCTCCTAATGGACTAGCGGGAAGAGGATATGAGCAGTACTTC
-	many	TRBV20-1	TRBJ2-3	CSANLALADTQYF	TGCAGTGCTAATTTAGCGTTGGCAGATACGCAGTATTTT
-	-	TRBV6-2/TRBV6-3	TRBJ2-1	CASSTGTLGLGNEQFF	TGTGCCAGCAGTACAGGGACCCTAGGTTTGGGCAATGAGCAGTTCTTC
TRBD2	once	TRBV13	TRBJ2-5	CASSLDTSGSFYNEQYF	TGTGCCAGCAGCTTGGACACTAGCGGGAGTTTCTACAATGAGCAGTACTTC
TRBD2	-	TRBV11-2	TRBJ2-1	CASSPTPGLSSYNEQFF	TGTGCCAGCAGCCCCACCCCGGGACTATCATCCTACAATGAGCAGTTCTTC
TRBD2	-	TRBV6-5	TRBJ2-7	CASSYSSLAGGFSYEQYF	TGTGCCAGCAGTTACTCGAGTCTAGCGGGGGGGTTCTCCTACGAGCAGTACTTC
-	-	TRBV11-2	TRBJ2-1	CASSRLRGPNEQFF	TGTGCCAGCAGCCGTCTCCGGGGCCCCAATGAGCAGTTCTTC